The TCR beta chain under discussion was sequenced for a study of OX40 agonist ivuxolimab in advanced cancers. Across the study: Anti-PD-1, anti-PD-L1 or anti-CTLA-4 therapy given earlier was allowed, and 35% to 50% had some.

This CDR3 comprises 15 residues. CDR1 is KGHSH and CDR2 is LQKENI in the germline V gene. With 3 bases removed from V and 2 bases from J, the gap between germline ends came to 14 bases. Using immunoSEQ multiplex PCR, the repertoire was profiled, and TCRdb retains in-frame clones only, with some absent. The sample carries approximately 70,000 clones, 70% to 90% recorded once. The receptor was derived from an adult with an advanced solid tumor such as melanoma, head and neck, liver or kidney cancer. The rearrangement links TRBV18 to TRBJ2-7; no firm D call. The sequences come from CD4+ or CD8+ T cells sorted from blood, collected in a trial of the OX40 agonist ivuxolimab. The CDR3 coding sequence is TGTGCCAGCTCACCCTCACCGGAAGTAACCTACGAGCAGTACTTC. Its protein is CASSPSPEVTYEQYF.